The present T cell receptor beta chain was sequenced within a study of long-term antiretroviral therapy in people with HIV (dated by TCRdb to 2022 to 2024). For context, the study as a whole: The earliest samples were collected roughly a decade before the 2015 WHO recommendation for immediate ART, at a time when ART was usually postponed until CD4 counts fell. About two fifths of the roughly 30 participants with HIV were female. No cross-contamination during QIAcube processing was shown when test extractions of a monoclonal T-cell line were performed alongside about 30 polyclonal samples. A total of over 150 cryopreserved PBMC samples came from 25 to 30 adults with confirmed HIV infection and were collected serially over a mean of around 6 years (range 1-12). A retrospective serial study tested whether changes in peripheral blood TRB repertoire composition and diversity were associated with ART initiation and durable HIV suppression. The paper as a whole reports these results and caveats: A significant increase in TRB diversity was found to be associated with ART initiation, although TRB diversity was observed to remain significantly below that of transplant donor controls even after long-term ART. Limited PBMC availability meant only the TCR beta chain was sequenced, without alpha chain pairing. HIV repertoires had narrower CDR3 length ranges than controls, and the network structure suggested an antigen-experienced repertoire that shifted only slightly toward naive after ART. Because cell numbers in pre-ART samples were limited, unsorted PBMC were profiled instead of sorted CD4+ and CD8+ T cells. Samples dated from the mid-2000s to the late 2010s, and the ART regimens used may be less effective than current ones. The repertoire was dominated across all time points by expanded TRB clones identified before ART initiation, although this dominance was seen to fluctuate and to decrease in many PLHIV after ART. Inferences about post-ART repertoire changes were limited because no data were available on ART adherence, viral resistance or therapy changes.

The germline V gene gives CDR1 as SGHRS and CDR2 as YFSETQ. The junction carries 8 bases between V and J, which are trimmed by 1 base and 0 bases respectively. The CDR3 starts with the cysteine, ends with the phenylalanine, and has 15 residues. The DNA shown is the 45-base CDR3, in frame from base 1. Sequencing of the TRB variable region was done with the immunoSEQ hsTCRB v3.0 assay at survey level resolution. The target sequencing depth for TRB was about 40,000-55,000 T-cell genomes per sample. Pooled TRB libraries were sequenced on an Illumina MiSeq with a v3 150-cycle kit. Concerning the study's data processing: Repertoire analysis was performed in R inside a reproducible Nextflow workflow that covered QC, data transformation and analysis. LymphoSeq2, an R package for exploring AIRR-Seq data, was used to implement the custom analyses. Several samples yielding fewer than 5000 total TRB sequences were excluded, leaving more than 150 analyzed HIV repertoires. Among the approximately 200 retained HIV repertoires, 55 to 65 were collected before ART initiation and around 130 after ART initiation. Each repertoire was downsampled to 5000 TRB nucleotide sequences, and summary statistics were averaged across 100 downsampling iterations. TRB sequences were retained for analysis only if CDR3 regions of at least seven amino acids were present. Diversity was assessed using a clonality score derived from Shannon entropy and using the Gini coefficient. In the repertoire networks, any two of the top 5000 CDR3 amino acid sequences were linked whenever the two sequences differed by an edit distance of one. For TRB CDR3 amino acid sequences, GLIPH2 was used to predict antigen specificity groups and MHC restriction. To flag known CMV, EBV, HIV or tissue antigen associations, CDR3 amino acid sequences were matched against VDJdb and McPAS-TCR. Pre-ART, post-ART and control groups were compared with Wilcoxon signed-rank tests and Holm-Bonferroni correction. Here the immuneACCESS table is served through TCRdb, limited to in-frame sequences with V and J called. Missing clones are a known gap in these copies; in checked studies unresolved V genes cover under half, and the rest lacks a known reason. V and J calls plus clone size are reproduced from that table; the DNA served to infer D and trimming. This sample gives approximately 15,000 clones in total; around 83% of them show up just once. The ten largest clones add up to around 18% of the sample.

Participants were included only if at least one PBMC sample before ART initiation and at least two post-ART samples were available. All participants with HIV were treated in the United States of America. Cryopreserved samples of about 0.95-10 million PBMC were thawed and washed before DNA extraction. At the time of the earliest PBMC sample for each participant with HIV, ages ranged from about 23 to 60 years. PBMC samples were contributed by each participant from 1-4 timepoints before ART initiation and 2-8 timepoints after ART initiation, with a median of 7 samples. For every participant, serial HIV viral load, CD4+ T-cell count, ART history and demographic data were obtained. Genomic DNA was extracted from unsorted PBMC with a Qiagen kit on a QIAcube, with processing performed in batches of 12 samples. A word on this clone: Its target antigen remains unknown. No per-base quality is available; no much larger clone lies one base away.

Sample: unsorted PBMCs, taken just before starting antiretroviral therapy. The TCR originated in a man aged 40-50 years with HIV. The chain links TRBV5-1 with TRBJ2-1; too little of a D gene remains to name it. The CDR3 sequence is CASSLRDGSYNEQFF. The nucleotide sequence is TGCGCCAGCAGCTTGAGGGATGGCTCCTACAATGAGCAGTTCTTC.